This TCR beta chain was sequenced during a study of cytomegalovirus exposure and HLA in healthy donors. The germline V gene encodes CDR1 MNHEY and CDR2 SMNVEV (reference sequence). With 9 bases removed from V and 0 bases from J, the gap between germline ends came to 21 bases. The CDR3 is 16 amino acids. Primers included in the PCR were 60 Vbeta and 13 Jbeta primers. Data came from immunoSEQ multiplex PCR; TCRdb stores just in-frame clones and leaves some out. Among approximately 100,000 clones listed, 70% to 80% were seen once. Source material: PBMCs. The clonotype originates from a female donor in good health and CMV-seronegative. V is TRBV27 and J is TRBJ2-7; D might be TRBD2 (7 bases). CDR3: CARTLLRGGASYEQYF. In DNA, the CDR3 is TGTGCCAGGACACTTCTAAGGGGGGGGGCCTCCTACGAGCAGTACTTC.